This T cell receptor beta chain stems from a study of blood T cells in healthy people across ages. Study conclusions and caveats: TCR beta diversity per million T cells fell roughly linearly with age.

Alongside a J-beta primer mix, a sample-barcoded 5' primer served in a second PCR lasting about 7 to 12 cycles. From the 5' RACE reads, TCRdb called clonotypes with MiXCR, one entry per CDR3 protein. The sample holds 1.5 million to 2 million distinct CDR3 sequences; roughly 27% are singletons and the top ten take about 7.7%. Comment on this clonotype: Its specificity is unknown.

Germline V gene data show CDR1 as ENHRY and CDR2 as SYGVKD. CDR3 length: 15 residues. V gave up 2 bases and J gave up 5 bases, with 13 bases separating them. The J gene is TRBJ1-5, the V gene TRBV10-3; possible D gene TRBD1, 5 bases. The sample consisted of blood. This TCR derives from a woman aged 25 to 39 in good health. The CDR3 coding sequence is TGTGCCATCAGTGAGGGGCAGGGATTGGATCAGCCCCAGCATTTT. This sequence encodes CAISEGQGLDQPQHF.